This T cell receptor beta chain comes out of a study of memory CD4+ T cells and cytomegalovirus serostatus. Study-wide findings and caveats: Suggested: most of the CMV-linked TCR signature lies in CD4+ memory cells. CD4+ memory repertoires contained about 40% of the roughly 160 reported CMV TCRbeta sequences.

The table came from immunoSEQ multiplex PCR; TCRdb's copy has only in-frame clones and leaves some out. Counted here are about 60,000 clones, 60% to 80% occurring once; the ten biggest clones make up 0.75% to 0.9%. CDR1 SGHRS and CDR2 YFSETQ come from the germline V gene. The CDR3 runs to 16 residues. Trimming left V 2 bases short and J 7 bases short, with 18 bases between. A word on this clone: Its cognate antigen is unknown.

The sort gate was single viable CD3+CD4+CD8-CD45RO+ cells for memory CD4+ T cells. This TCR was sampled from an adult in good health and CMV-seronegative. Sequencing was performed on memory CD4+ T cells from blood. The chain employs TRBV5-1 and TRBJ1-4; TRBD1 is a possible D gene (5 bases). CDR3 nucleotide sequence: TGCGCCAGCAGCTTAACCCCGGGACTTACTGGTGAAAAACTGTTTTTT. The encoded protein is CASSLTPGLTGEKLFF.